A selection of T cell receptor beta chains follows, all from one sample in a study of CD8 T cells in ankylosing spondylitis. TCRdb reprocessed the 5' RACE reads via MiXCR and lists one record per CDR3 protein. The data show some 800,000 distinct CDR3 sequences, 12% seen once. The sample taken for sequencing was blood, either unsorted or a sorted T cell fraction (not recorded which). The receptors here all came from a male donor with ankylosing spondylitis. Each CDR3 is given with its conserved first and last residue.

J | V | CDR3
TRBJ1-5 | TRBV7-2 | CASSSQGLGNQPQHF
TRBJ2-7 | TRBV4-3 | CASSQVRQESTYEQYF
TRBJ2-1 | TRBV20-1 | CSAITLAGANYNEQFF
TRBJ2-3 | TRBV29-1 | CSGLAGTQYF
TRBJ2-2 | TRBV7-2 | CASSLASTNTGELFF
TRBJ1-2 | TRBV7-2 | CASSLVPTESGYTF
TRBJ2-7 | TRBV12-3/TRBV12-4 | CASTPSGTSLTYEQYF
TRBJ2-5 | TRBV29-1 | CSGTRGETQYF
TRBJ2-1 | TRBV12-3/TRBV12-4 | CASSLGLGNEQFF
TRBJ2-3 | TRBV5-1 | CASSLIEGHRTDTQYF
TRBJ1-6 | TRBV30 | CAWSPTGNSPLHF
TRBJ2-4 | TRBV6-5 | CASSYSILGSKEDIQYF
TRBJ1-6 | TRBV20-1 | CSAGDTYSYNSPLHF
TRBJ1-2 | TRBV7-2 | CASSLGLGRDGYTF
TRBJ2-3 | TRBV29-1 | CSVQTGRADTQYF
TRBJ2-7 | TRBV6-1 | CASSPSVGIYEQYF
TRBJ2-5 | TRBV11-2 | CASRPIAGIQETQYF
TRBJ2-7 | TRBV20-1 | CSADPAGAYEQYF
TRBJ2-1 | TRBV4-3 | CASSQAGARSDEQFF
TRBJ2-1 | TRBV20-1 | CSAPSRVAGSYNEQFF
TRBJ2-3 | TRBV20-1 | CSASGLAGATDTQYF
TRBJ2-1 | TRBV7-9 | CASSLDSDPYNEQFF
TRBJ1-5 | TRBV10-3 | CAIREDRDQPQHF
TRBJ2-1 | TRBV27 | CASSLLGGSLNEQFF
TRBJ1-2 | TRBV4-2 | CASTRTGAVYGYTF
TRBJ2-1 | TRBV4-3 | CASSALAGGRNEQFF
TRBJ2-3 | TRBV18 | CASSPPREGGTDTQYF
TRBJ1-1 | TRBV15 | CATSRDFNPTTEAFF
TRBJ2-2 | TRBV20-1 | CSANRVQGTGELFF
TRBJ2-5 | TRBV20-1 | CSARVGKGVGQETQYF
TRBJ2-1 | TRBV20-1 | CSADDSFDEQFF
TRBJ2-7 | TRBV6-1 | CASSRTQGYEQYF
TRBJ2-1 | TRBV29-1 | CSVGSGNVDEQFF
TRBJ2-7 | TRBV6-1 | CASSLSGGVSYEQYF
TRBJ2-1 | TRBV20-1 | CSARRGQVYYNEQFF
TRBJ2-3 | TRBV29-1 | CSVDRVGTDTQYF
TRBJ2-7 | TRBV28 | CASSSTGTGQYF
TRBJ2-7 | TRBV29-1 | CSVEGGPGPTGEQYF
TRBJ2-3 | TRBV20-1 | CSARRSGSTDTQYF
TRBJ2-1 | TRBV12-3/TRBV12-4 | CASSLGDSRYNEQFF
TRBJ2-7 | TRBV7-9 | CASSRLAGGTYEQYF
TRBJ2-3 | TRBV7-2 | CASSLGLAKTTEDTQYF